This T cell receptor beta chain stems from a study of T cell repertoires in cytomegalovirus infection. TCRdb analysed the reads with MiXCR anew, one entry per CDR3 protein. The table lists roughly 630,000 distinct CDR3 sequences, less than 25% of them singletons. CDR3 length equals 15 residues. V shed 5 bases, J shed 4 bases, and the junction held 5 bases outside the gene matches. This clonotype was seen more than once but under ten times. The receptor was derived from a human donor in good health (CMV status not recorded). Some clones in this sample may be carry-over from other donors' samples. Sequences were obtained from CD8+ T cells from PBMCs. The chain joins TRBV12-3 or TRBV12-4 to TRBJ2-3; 11 bases match TRBD2. The CDR3 DNA is TGTGCCAGCAGTCCGACTAGCGGGGTCCCAGATACGCAGTATTTT. It encodes CASSPTSGVPDTQYF.